The entry below describes one T cell receptor (beta chain). Its specificity is not known. V lost 1 base and J lost 2; bases outside the gene matches: 2. Looked up from germline, CDR1 is KGHSH and CDR2 is LQKENI. CDR3 size: 17 residues. The sample comes from a study of cytomegalovirus exposure and HLA in healthy donors. 13 Jbeta primers and 60 Vbeta primers were used for the PCR. Here immunoSEQ multiplex PCR was the method, and the copy in TCRdb shows in-frame clones only, minus some. The sample contains approximately 150,000 clones, roughly 74% of which appear only once. Study results and limitations: Cytomegalovirus status, reportedly, was diagnosed with high specificity and sensitivity by the classifier. TCR beta chain V- and J-gene trimming was linked, in a later analysis, to a missense variant in DCLRE1C.

This sequence was found in a man aged 18 to 35 in good health and CMV-seropositive. This rearrangement joins TRBV18 to TRBJ2-7, with 16 bases that match TRBD2. The sample comprised PBMCs. Here the CDR3 DNA reads TGTGCCAGCTCACCACTCGGGACTAGCGGGAGGGCCTACGAGCAGTACTTC. Residues: CASSPLGTSGRAYEQYF.